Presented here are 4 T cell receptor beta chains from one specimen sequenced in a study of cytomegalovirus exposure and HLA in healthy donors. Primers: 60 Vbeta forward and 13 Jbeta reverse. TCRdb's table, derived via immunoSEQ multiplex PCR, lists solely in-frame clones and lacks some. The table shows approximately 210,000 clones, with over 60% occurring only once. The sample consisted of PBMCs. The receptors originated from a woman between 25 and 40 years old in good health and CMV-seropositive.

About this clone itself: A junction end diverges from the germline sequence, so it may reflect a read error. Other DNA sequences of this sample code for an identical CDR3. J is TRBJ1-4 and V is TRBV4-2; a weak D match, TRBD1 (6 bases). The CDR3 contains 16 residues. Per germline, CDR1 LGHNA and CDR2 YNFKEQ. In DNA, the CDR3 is TGTGCCAGCAGCCAAGTGTCCGGACAGTCTAACGAAAAACTGTTTTTT. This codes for CASSQVSGQSNEKLFF.

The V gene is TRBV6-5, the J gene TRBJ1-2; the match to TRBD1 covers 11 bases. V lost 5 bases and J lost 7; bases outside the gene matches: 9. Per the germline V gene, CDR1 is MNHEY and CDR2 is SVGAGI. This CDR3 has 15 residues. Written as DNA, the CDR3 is TGTGCCAGCAGTGCACCGGGACAGGGGGGTTGTGGCTACACCTTC. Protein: CASSAPGQGGCGYTF.

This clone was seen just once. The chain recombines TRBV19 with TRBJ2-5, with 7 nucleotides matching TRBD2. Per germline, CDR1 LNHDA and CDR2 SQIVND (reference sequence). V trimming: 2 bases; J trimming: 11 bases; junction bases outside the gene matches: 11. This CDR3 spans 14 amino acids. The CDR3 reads CASSISGVVWEQYF. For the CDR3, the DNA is TGTGCCAGTAGTATAAGCGGGGTCGTCTGGGAGCAGTACTTC.

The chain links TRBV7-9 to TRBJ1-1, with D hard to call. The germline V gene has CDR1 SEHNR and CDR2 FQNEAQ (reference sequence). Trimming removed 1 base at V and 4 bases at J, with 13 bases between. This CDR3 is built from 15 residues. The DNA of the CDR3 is TGTGCCAGCAGCTTAGGTCAGTCTCGCGGCACTGAAGCTTTCTTT. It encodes CASSLGQSRGTEAFF.